This TCR beta chain comes out of a study of radiation and T cells in renal cell carcinoma. The table came from immunoSEQ multiplex PCR; TCRdb's copy has only in-frame clones and leaves some out. Among 90,000 to 100,000 clones listed, 75% to 85% were seen once. For this clone: Its antigen remains unidentified.

Points from the study as a whole: No pretreatment tumor biopsies were available for baseline clonotypes.

With 2 bases clipped from V and 7 bases from J, the junction kept 17 bases outside the gene matches. The CDR3 runs to 19 residues. Germline V gene data show CDR1 as LGHNA and CDR2 as YSLEER. Time point defined: blood 4 weeks post-SBRT, at nephrectomy. The treatment was: 15 Gy SBRT to primary tumor, nephrectomy 4 weeks later. Radiation-treated patients gave blood at baseline, week 2 and week 4. This sequence was found in a man aged 60 to 75 with renal cell carcinoma. The sequencing used blood, collected from a patient whose treatment included radiotherapy and nephrectomy. V and J are TRBV4-3 and TRBJ2-2; TRBD1 matches at 9 bases. CDR3 in amino acids: CASSQFYRGRPGVDGELFF. The CDR3 coding sequence is TGCGCCAGCAGCCAATTTTACAGGGGGCGCCCCGGTGTCGACGGGGAGCTGTTTTTT.